This T cell receptor beta chain was sequenced in a study of CD8 T cells in ankylosing spondylitis. Study findings and constraints: Several of the motif variants were reported before in synovial fluid and blood from reactive arthritis. A TCR beta motif made of under 10 highly homologous variants seemed typical of ankylosing spondylitis blood. Significantly higher representation of disease-linked clones was reported for matched ankylosing spondylitis synovial fluid.

V was clipped by 8 bases and J by 4 bases; unmatched bases: 11. The CDR3 contains 16 residues. TCRdb reprocessed the 5' RACE reads with MiXCR, giving one entry per CDR3 protein. This sample has approximately 290,000 distinct CDR3 sequences, with around 20% found just once. The table lists this clonotype with many counts. Its antigen is unknown. The sequencing sample was made of blood, either unsorted or a sorted T cell fraction (not recorded which). This clonotype was sampled from a female donor with ankylosing spondylitis or in good health (not recorded which). This chain uses TRBV12-3 or TRBV12-4 with TRBJ2-2; 9 bases agree with TRBD2. The CDR3 protein is CASVVGAGGTTGELFF. CDR3 nucleotide sequence: TGTGCCAGCGTAGTAGGAGCGGGAGGAACCACCGGGGAGCTGTTTTTT.